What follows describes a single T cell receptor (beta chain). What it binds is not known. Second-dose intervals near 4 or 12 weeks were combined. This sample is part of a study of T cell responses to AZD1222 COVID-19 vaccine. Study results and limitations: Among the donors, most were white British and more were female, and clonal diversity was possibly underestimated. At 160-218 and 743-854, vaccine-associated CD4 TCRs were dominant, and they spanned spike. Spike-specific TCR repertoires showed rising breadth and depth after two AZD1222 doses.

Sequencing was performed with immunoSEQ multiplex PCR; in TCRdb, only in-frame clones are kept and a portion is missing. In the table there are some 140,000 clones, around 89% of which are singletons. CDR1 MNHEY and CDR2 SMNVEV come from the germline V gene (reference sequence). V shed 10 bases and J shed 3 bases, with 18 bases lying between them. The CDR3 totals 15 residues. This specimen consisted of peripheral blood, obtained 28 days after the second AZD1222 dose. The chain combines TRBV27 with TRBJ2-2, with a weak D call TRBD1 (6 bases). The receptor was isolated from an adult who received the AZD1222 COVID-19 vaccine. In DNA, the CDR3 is TGTGCCAAAAAAAGACCGGGACACTACACCGGGGAGCTGTTTTTT. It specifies CAKKRPGHYTGELFF.